This T cell receptor (beta chain) was captured by sequencing in a study of T cell repertoires in cytomegalovirus infection. Germline-derived CDR1 and CDR2 are ENHRY and SYGVKD. Deletions cut 3 bases from V and 7 bases from J, with 8 bases between. This CDR3 contains 12 residues. MiXCR, applied by TCRdb to the reads, yields one record per CDR3 protein. The profile covers around 450,000 distinct CDR3 sequences, with approximately 33% appearing a single time and about an eighth taken by the ten largest. This clonotype was sampled from a human donor in good health (CMV status not recorded). Some clones in this sample may be carry-over from other donors' samples. J is TRBJ2-3 and V is TRBV10-3; D call uncertain. What was sequenced was PBMCs. The CDR3 coding sequence is TGTGCCATCAGTGATAGTTCGAATACGCAGTATTTT. Residues: CAISDSSNTQYF.